Shown below are 25 T cell receptor beta chains from a single sample sequenced in a study of T cell responses to AZD1222 COVID-19 vaccine. Using immunoSEQ multiplex PCR, the repertoire was profiled, and TCRdb retains in-frame clones only, with some absent. The repertoire consists of some 150,000 clones, with around 90% occurring once and the leading ten covering approximately 1.8%. The sample in question was peripheral blood, obtained on day 0 of AZD1222 vaccination. These receptors were collected from an adult in good health.

The gene calls are TRBV14 and TRBJ2-1; D may correspond to TRBD1 or TRBD2 (5 bases each). The CDR3 loop spans 18 amino acids. V was trimmed by 1 base and J by 2 bases, leaving 18 bases between them. Per germline, CDR1 SGHDN and CDR2 FVKESK. The CDR3 nucleotides are TGTGCCAGCAGCCAAGCCTTGGGGCGTCAGGGAGCCTACAATGAGCAGTTCTTC. Protein product: CASSQALGRQGAYNEQFF.

In its sample, this clone was seen once. The chain employs TRBV28 and TRBJ1-4, with 8 bases fitting TRBD1. V gave up 4 bases and J gave up 8 bases; unmatched junction bases: 12. In germline, CDR1 is MDHEN, CDR2 SYDVKM. The CDR3 has 16 amino acids. The CDR3, as DNA: TGTGCCAGCAGTTCCCCCGGGGGGACAGGTGCCGAAAAACTGTTTTTT. This encodes CASSSPGGTGAEKLFF.

This chain links TRBV5-1 with TRBJ1-3; D not resolved. Trimming left V 2 bases short and J 4 bases short, with 10 bases between. The germline gives CDR1 SGHRS, CDR2 YFSETQ. This CDR3 has 14 amino acids. CDR3 protein: CASSFGEDGNTIYF. CDR3 coding DNA: TGCGCCAGCAGCTTTGGGGAAGACGGAAACACCATATATTTT.

V usage is TRBV10-2 and J usage is TRBJ2-2; 9 bases are shared with TRBD1. The CDR3 spans 14 residues. Looked up from germline, CDR1 is WSHSY and CDR2 is SAAADI. J was trimmed by 3 bases and V by 4 bases; bases with no gene match: 0. This CDR3 is CASSGTGDTGELFF. CDR3 nucleotides: TGCGCCAGCAGTGGGACAGGGGACACCGGGGAGCTGTTTTTT.

This chain's CDR3 is CASSLGSSPSSYNEQFF. The CDR3 DNA is TGTGCCAGCAGCTTGGGATCTAGCCCTTCCTCCTACAATGAGCAGTTCTTC. The chain joins TRBV5-8 to TRBJ2-1, with D perhaps matching TRBD2 (5 bases). The germline V gene has CDR1 SGHTS and CDR2 YDEGEE. The ends were cut back, 0 bases at V and 0 bases at J, with 13 bases in the middle. This CDR3 contains 17 residues.

The V call is TRBV23-1, the J call TRBJ1-6; TRBD1 matches at 7 bases. Being an ORF, TRBV23-1 has a function that is uncertain. Unmatched junction bases numbered 5, after V lost 3 bases and J lost 0 bases. This CDR3 contains 17 residues. CDR3: CASSHNRGRSYNSPLHF. As DNA, the CDR3 is TGCGCCAGCAGTCATAACAGGGGTCGCTCCTATAATTCACCCCTCCACTTT.

About this clone: The junction does not match germline at one end; this may be a read error. This sequence joins TRBV9 and TRBJ2-3, with D possibly being TRBD1 (5 bases). The germline V gene has CDR1 SGDLS and CDR2 YYNGEE. The length of the CDR3 is 15 residues. CDR3 loop: CASSVGQFGTGTQYF. CDR3 nucleotide sequence: TGTGCCAGCAGCGTAGGGCAGTTCGGCACAGGTACGCAGTATTTT.

The rearrangement uses TRBV7-2 and TRBJ2-5; 7 bases are shared with TRBD1. The V and J ends lost 5 bases and 7 bases, in that order; junction bases with no gene match: 13. Germline CDR1 reads SGHTA; CDR2 reads FQGNSA. This CDR3 comprises 15 residues. The CDR3 loop is CASSRDRATGGTQYF. The CDR3 DNA follows: TGTGCCAGCAGCAGAGACAGGGCTACCGGAGGGACCCAGTACTTC.

The V call is TRBV30, the J call TRBJ1-5; D remains ambiguous. V was trimmed by 0 bases and J by 5 bases, leaving 8 bases between them. CDR3 length: 13 residues. Germline CDR1 and CDR2: GTSNPN and SVGIG (reference sequence). CDR3 residues: CAWSVRGYQPQHF. CDR3 in DNA: TGTGCCTGGAGTGTGCGAGGATATCAGCCCCAGCATTTT.

The table lists this clone with a count of one. The chain employs TRBV6-2 or TRBV6-3 and TRBJ2-1; D ambiguous. The V end lost 4 bases, the J end lost 3 bases, and 19 bases lay between the germline ends. The CDR3 length is 17 residues. CDR1 is MNHEY and CDR2 is SVGEGT in the germline V gene. Here the CDR3 reads CASSSRRTERFYNEQFF. The CDR3 nucleotides read TGTGCCAGCAGTTCTCGCCGTACGGAGAGGTTCTACAATGAGCAGTTCTTC.

The chain has TRBV6-5 and TRBJ2-5; tentatively, D is TRBD1 (5 bases). The germline gives CDR1 MNHEY, CDR2 SVGAGI. The CDR3 consists of 14 residues. Trimming stripped 2 bases from V and 0 bases from J, with 7 bases between. The DNA of the CDR3 is TGTGCCAGCAGTTACGAGGACAACCAAGAGACCCAGTACTTC. Its protein product is CASSYEDNQETQYF.

This clone was detected once. The rearrangement joins TRBV30 to TRBJ2-5; D remains ambiguous. V was shortened by 0 bases and J by 3 bases, with 2 bases between the two germline ends. Germline assignment: CDR1 GTSNPN and CDR2 SVGIG (reference sequence). This CDR3 spans 11 amino acids. CDR3 loop: CAWSVKETQYF. The CDR3 nucleotides read TGTGCCTGGAGTGTAAAAGAGACCCAGTACTTC.

The chain couples TRBV6-5 to TRBJ1-1; 10 bases line up with TRBD1. There are 16 residues in the CDR3. CDR1 MNHEY and CDR2 SVGAGI come from the germline V gene. J lost 7 bases, V lost 4 bases, and 12 bases had no gene match. CDR3: CASSSPRDRGLGEAFF. CDR3 in DNA: TGTGCCAGCAGTTCCCCCCGGGACAGGGGACTCGGTGAAGCTTTCTTT.

In DNA, the CDR3 is TGCGCCAGCAGCTTGGGGACTAGCGCCGGGGAGCTGTTTTTT. The encoded protein is CASSLGTSAGELFF. This chain joins TRBV5-1 and TRBJ2-2; TRBD2 matches 9 bases. Germline-derived CDR1 and CDR2 are SGHRS and YFSETQ. There are 14 residues in the CDR3. Trimming took 0 bases from V and 6 from J; bases not matched to a gene: 0.

CDR3: CASSQDASGGADTQYF. CDR3 coding DNA: TGCGCCAGCAGCCAAGATGCTAGCGGAGGGGCAGATACGCAGTATTTT. The J gene is TRBJ2-3, the V gene TRBV4-3; 7 bases align to TRBD2. V dropped 0 bases and J dropped 4; count of bases not matched to a gene: 7. Per germline, CDR1 LGHNA and CDR2 YSLEER. The CDR3 covers 16 residues.

V is TRBV30 and J is TRBJ1-6; D gene uncertain. Germline V lookup: CDR1 GTSNPN, CDR2 SVGIG (reference sequence). The CDR3 has 12 residues. Deletions cut 5 bases from V and 7 bases from J, with 9 bases between. In DNA, the CDR3 is TGTGCCTGGTATTCTACGAATTCACCCCTCCACTTT. The encoded protein is CAWYSTNSPLHF.

V and J are TRBV24-1 and TRBJ2-1; 8 bases fit TRBD1. The germline CDR1 and CDR2 sequences are KGHDR and SFDVKD. V gave up 5 bases and J gave up 3 bases; unmatched junction bases: 14. The CDR3 totals 18 residues. In DNA form, the CDR3 reads TGTGCCACCAGTGCGCCCCCCCAGGACAGGGAAAGCTACAATGAGCAGTTCTTC. Its protein product is CATSAPPQDRESYNEQFF.

This clone has a handful of counts. CDR3: CASSLGAGGAVRSSYNEQFF. The CDR3 DNA is TGTGCCAGCAGCTTGGGGGCGGGAGGGGCCGTCCGGAGCTCCTACAATGAGCAGTTCTTC. V usage is TRBV5-8 and J usage is TRBJ2-1; 9 nucleotides align to TRBD2. Looked up from germline, CDR1 is SGHTS and CDR2 is YDEGEE. CDR3 length: 20 residues. V lost 0 bases to trimming and J lost 0 bases; unmatched junction nucleotides: 13. The variable domain in full, completed from reference TRBV5-8 and TRBJ2-1, reads EAGVTQSPTHLIKTRGQQATLRCSPISGHTSVYWYQQALGLGLQFLLWYDEGEERNRGNFPPRFSGRQFPNYSSELNVNALELEDSALYLCASSLGAGGAVRSSYNEQFFGPGTRLTVL.

The rearrangement uses TRBV9 and TRBJ2-5; the match to TRBD2 covers 12 bases. Germline CDR1 and CDR2: SGDLS and YYNGEE. The trim removed 0 bases at V and 2 bases at J, leaving 8 bases unmatched. The CDR3 runs to 18 residues. Here the CDR3 reads CASSVARPSGGAQETQYF. In DNA, the CDR3 is TGTGCCAGCAGCGTAGCTCGACCTAGCGGGGGGGCTCAAGAGACCCAGTACTTC.

This chain links TRBV5-1 with TRBJ2-2; D possibly corresponds to TRBD1 (6 bases). The CDR3 sequence is 15 residues long. With 4 bases removed from V and 1 base from J, the gap between germline ends came to 11 bases. Germline V gives CDR1 SGHRS, CDR2 YFSETQ. This CDR3 is CASSKTTGNTGELFF. The CDR3 nucleotides read TGCGCCAGCAGCAAGACGACAGGGAACACCGGGGAGCTGTTTTTT.

Here the CDR3 reads CASSPSQGWNSPLHF. The CDR3 coding sequence is TGTGCCAGCTCACCATCACAGGGGTGGAATTCACCCCTCCACTTT. The chain carries TRBV18 and TRBJ1-6, with 7 bases identical to TRBD1. V was clipped by 2 bases and J by 7 bases; unmatched bases: 5. Germline V gives CDR1 KGHSH, CDR2 LQKENI. The CDR3 sequence is 15 residues long.

This chain connects TRBV15 to TRBJ2-5; TRBD1 agrees at 10 bases. V trimming: 5 bases; J trimming: 5 bases; junction bases outside the gene matches: 5. There are 14 residues in the CDR3. Germline loops: CDR1 LNHNV, CDR2 YYDKDF (reference sequence). The CDR3 bases are TGTGCCACCAGCGGACGACAGGGGGCTGAGACCCAGTACTTC. It is translated as CATSGRQGAETQYF.

The chain is built from TRBV6-5 and TRBJ2-1; D possibly uses TRBD1 or TRBD2 (7 bases each). Germline assignment: CDR1 MNHEY and CDR2 SVGAGI. The germline V and J ends were trimmed by 8 bases and 4 bases, with 18 bases remaining between them. This CDR3 contains 15 residues. The CDR3 region is CASRRGGGAYNEQFF. For the CDR3, the DNA is TGTGCCAGCCGAAGGGGAGGGGGCGCGTACAATGAGCAGTTCTTC.

The V and J genes are TRBV2 and TRBJ1-4; 10 bases match TRBD1. CDR3 length: 14 amino acids. Germline V lookup: CDR1 SNHLY, CDR2 FYNNEI. V was pared by 6 bases and J by 7 bases, with 5 bases of the junction left unmatched. Here the CDR3 reads CASRPTGGVEKLFF. The CDR3 coding sequence is TGTGCCAGCAGGCCGACAGGGGGCGTTGAAAAACTGTTTTTT.

J is TRBJ1-4 and V is TRBV25-1; 7 bases fit TRBD1. CDR3 size: 17 residues. Germline V lookup: CDR1 MGHDK, CDR2 SYGVNS. V gave up 8 bases and J gave up 8 bases; unmatched junction bases: 20. In nucleotides, the CDR3 is TGTGCCAGCGGGGAGGACAGGAATGGAGCTTCATACGAAAAACTGTTTTTT. As protein: CASGEDRNGASYEKLFF.